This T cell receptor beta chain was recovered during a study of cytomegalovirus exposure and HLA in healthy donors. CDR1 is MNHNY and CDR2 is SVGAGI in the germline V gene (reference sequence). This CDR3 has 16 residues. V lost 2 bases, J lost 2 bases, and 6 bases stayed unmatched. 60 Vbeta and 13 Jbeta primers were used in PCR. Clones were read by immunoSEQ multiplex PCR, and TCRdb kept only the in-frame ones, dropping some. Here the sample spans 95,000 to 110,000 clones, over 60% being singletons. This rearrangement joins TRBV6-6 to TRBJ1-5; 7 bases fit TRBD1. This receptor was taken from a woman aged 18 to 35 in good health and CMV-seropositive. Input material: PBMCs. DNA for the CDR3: TGTGCCAGCAGTTACACCGGACAGGCCGGCAATCAGCCCCAGCATTTT. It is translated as CASSYTGQAGNQPQHF.